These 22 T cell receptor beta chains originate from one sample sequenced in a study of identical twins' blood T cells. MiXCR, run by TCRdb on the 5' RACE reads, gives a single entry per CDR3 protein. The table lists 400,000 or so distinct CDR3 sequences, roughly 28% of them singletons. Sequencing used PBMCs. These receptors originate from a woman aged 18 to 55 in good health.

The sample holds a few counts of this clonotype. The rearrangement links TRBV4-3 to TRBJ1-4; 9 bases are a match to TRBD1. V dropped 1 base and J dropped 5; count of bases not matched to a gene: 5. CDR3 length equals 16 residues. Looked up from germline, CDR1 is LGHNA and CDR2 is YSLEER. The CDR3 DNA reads TGCGCCAGCAGCCAAGTTCCGGGACAGGGAAATGAAAAACTGTTTTTT. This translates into CASSQVPGQGNEKLFF.

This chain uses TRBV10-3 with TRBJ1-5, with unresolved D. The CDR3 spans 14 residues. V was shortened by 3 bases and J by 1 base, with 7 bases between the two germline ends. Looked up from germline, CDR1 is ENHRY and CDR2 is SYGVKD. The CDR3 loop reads CAISDLGSNQPQHF. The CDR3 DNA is TGTGCCATCAGTGATTTGGGGAGCAATCAGCCCCAGCATTTT.

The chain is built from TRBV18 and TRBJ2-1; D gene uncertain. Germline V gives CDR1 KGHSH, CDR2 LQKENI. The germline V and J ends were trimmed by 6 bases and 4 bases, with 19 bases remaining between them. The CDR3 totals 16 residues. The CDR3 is CASSLFDWKLYNEQFF. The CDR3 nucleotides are TGTGCCAGCTCCCTGTTCGACTGGAAGCTATACAATGAGCAGTTCTTC.

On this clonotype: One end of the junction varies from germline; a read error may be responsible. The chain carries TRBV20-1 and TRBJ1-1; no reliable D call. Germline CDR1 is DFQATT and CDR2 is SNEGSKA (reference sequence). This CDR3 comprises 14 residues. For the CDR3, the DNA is TGCAGTGTTAGAGACGGGGTAAGGAGGACTGAAGCTTTCTTT. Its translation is CSVRDGVRRTEAFF.

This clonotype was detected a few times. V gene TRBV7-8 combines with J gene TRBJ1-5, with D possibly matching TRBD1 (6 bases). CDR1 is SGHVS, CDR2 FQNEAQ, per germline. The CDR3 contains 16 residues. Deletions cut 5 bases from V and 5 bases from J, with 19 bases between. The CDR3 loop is CASSNLQGMFDQPQHF. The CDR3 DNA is TGTGCCAGCAGCAACTTACAGGGTATGTTCGATCAGCCCCAGCATTTT.

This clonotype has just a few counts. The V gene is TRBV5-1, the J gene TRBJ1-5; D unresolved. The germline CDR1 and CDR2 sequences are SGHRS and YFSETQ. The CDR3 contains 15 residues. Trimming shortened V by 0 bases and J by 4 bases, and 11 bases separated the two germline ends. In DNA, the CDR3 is TGCGCCAGCAGCTTGGACTCCCTTGGGAATCAGCCCCAGCATTTT. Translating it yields CASSLDSLGNQPQHF. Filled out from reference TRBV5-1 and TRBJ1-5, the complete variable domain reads KAGVTQTPRYLIKTRGQQVTLSCSPISGHRSVSWYQQTPGQGLQFLFEYFSETQRNKGNFPGRFSGRQFSNSRSEMNVSTLELGDSALYLCASSLDSLGNQPQHFGDGTRLSIL.

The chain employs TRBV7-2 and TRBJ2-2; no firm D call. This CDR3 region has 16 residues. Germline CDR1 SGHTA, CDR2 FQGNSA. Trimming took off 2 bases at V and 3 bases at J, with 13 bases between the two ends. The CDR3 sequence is CASSLKRTTDTGELFF. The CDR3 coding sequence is TGTGCCAGCAGCTTAAAAAGGACCACGGACACCGGGGAGCTGTTTTTT.

The CDR3 region has the DNA TGCAGCGCGAGGGTTTCCCCGGACTATGGCTACACCTTC. Amino acids: CSARVSPDYGYTF. The rearrangement joins TRBV29-1 to TRBJ1-2; no definite D call. Germline V lookup: CDR1 SQVTM, CDR2 ANQGSEA. Deletions cut 7 bases from V and 3 bases from J, with 15 bases between. The CDR3 spans 13 residues.

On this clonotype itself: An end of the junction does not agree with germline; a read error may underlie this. The CDR3 protein is CASSERTEADTQYF. In nucleotides, the CDR3 is TGTGCCAGCAGTGAAAGGACAGAAGCAGATACACAGTATTTT. V gene TRBV6-4 combines with J gene TRBJ2-3; possible D gene TRBD1, 6 bases. The CDR3 loop spans 14 amino acids. The germline gives CDR1 MRHNA, CDR2 SNTAGT.

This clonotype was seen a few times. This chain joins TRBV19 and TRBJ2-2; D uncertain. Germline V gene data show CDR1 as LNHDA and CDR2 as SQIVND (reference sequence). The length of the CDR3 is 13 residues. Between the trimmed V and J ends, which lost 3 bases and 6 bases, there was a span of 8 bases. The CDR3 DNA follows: TGTGCCAGTAGTATTTTTAAAGCCGGGGAGCTGTTTTTT. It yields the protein CASSIFKAGELFF.

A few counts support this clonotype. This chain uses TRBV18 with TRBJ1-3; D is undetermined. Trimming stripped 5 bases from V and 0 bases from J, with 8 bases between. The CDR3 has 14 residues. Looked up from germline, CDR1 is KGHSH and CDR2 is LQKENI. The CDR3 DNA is TGTGCCAGCTCAGGCTCAAGCTCTGGAAACACCATATATTTT. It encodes CASSGSSSGNTIYF.

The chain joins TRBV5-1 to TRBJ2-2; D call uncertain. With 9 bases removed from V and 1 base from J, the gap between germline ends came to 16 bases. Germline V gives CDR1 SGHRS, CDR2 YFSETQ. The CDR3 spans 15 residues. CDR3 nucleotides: TGCGCCACCCGCGAAGGCCGATTGAACACCGGGGAGCTGTTTTTT. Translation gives CATREGRLNTGELFF.

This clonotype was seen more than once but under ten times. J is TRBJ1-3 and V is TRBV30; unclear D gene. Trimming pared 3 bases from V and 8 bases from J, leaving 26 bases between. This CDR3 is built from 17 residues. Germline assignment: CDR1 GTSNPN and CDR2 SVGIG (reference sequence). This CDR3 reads CAWRGTRAIARLHTIYF. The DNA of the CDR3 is TGTGCCTGGAGAGGCACAAGGGCCATCGCACGTCTCCACACCATATATTTT.

CDR3 sequence (DNA): TGTGCCATCAGTGAGCCAGGGACAGCCAACACTGAAGCTTTCTTT. Protein product: CAISEPGTANTEAFF. V gene TRBV10-3 combines with J gene TRBJ1-1, with 7 bases that match TRBD1. The ends lost 2 bases at V and 2 bases at J; junction bases unmatched: 5. CDR3 length equals 15 residues. The V gene's germline CDR1 is ENHRY and CDR2 SYGVKD.

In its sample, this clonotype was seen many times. The CDR3 bases are TGTGCCAGCAGCTTGAAGGCCACCCATACGCAGTATTTT. This gives the protein CASSLKATHTQYF. The J gene is TRBJ2-3, the V gene TRBV11-2; the D is unclear. The CDR3 has 13 amino acids. The V gene's germline CDR1 is SGHAT and CDR2 FQNNGV. The V end lost 3 bases, the J end lost 7 bases, and 11 bases lay between the germline ends.

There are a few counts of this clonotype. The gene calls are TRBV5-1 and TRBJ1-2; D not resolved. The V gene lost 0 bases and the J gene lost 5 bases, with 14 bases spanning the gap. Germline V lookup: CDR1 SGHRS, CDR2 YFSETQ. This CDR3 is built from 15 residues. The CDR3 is CASSLVGGTVYGYTF. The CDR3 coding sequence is TGCGCCAGCAGCTTGGTGGGAGGAACTGTGTATGGCTACACCTTC.

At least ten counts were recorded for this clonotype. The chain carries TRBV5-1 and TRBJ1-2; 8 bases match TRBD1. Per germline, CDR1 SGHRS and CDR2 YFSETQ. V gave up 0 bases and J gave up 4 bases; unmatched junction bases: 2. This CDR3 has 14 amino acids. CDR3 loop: CASSLGQGSYGYTF. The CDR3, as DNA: TGCGCCAGCAGCTTGGGACAGGGGTCCTATGGCTACACCTTC.

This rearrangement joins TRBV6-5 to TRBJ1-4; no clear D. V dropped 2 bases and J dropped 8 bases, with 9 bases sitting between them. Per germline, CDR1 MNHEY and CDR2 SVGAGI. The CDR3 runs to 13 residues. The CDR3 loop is CASSYGPREKLFF. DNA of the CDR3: TGTGCCAGCAGTTACGGACCAAGGGAAAAACTGTTTTTT.

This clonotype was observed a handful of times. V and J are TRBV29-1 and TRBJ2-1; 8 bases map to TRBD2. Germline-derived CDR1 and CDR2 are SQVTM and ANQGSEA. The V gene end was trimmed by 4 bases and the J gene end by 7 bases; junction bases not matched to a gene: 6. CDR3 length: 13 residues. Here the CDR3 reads CSVVGLAENEQFF. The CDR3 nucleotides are TGCAGCGTTGTTGGACTAGCCGAGAATGAGCAGTTCTTC.

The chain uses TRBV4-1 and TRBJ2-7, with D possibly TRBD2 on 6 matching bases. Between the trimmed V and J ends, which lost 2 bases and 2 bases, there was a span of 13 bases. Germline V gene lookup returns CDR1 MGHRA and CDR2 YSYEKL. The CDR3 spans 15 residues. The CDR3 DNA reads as TGCGCCAGCAGCCAATTAACCGCGGGGCCCTACGAGCAGTACTTC. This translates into CASSQLTAGPYEQYF.

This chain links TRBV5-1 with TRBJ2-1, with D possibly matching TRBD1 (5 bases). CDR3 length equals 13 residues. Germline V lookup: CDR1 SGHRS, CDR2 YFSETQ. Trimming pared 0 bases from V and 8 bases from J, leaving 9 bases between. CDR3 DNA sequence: TGCGCCAGCAGCTTGGTCCTAGGGGATGAGCAGTTCTTC. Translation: CASSLVLGDEQFF.

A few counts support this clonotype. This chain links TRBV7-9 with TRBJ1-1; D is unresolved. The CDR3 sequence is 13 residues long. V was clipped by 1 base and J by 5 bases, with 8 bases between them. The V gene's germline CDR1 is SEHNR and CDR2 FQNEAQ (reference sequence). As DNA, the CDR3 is TGTGCCAGCAGCTTAGTCCCGGGTACTGAAGCTTTCTTT. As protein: CASSLVPGTEAFF.